The subject of this entry is one T cell receptor beta chain. The target antigen is unknown. V lost 7 bases and J 4 bases, leaving 14 bases between the germline ends. The CDR3 loop spans 14 amino acids. Per germline, CDR1 LNHDA and CDR2 SQIVND (reference sequence). These data come from a study of T cells in localized non-small cell lung cancer. The table came from immunoSEQ multiplex PCR; TCRdb's copy has only in-frame clones and leaves some out. The sample yields fewer than 40,000 clones, 88% seen once. The study's findings and limits: Maximal T cell clonality occurred in uninvolved adjacent lung, with tumor ranking below it. Investigators sequenced only a single tumor region, leaving heterogeneity possible. Adjacent lung tissue had a median roughly 52 of the top 100 clones found in the tumor.

The chain recombines TRBV19 with TRBJ1-5, with a tentative D call TRBD1 (5 bases). The starting material was peripheral blood mononuclear cells, obtained before any cancer treatment. The TCR was taken from a woman aged 35-75 years with stage III lung adenocarcinoma. CDR3 in amino acids: CASMPGSRNQPQHF. CDR3 DNA sequence: TGTGCCAGTATGCCAGGGTCCCGTAATCAGCCCCAGCATTTT. The full variable domain, completed using reference TRBV19 and TRBJ1-5, is DGGITQSPKYLFRKEGQNVTLSCEQNLNHDAMYWYRQDPGQGLRLIYYSQIVNDFQKGDIAEGYSVSREKKESFPLTVTSAQKNPTAFYLCASMPGSRNQPQHFGDGTRLSIL.